This TCR beta chain is drawn from a study of tumor-infiltrating lymphocytes in primary liver carcinoma. Overall study context: The patients comprised men and women between the ages of 30 and 69 years.

A remark on this clonotype: The CDR3 does not close with the conserved phenylalanine or tryptophan, likely indicating a read error.

Both RNA and DNA were isolated together from around 20-30 mg of bulk tissue that had not been sorted. Every patient had chronic HBV infection and was treatment-naive. The investigators made TCR beta cDNA from 400 to 500 ng total RNA, using a constant-region primer. Investigators got TCR beta libraries out of three nested multiplex PCR rounds, done with slightly modified ARM-PCR. Researchers ran the first two PCR rounds for approximately 10 cycles each with TRBV1-TRBV30 forward primers and a C-beta reverse primer. Via MiXCR, TCRdb re-called the multiplex PCR reads, giving one row per CDR3 protein. This table has about 96,000 distinct CDR3 sequences, roughly 70% appearing once. The CDR3 contains 12 residues. The trim removed 9 bases at V and 2 bases at J, leaving 2 bases unmatched. Germline loops: CDR1 MNHNY, CDR2 SVGAGI (reference sequence).

What was sequenced was tumor-adjacent normal liver tissue. This TCR was recovered from a man in his forties with primary liver carcinoma and hepatitis B virus infection. The chain has TRBV6-6 and TRBJ2-7; 9 bases fit TRBD1. This CDR3 reads CARRQGAYEQYY. The CDR3, as DNA: TGTGCCAGAAGACAGGGGGCCTACGAGCAGTACTAC.